Listed below are T cell receptor beta chains from one sample, sequenced in a study of T cell responses to AZD1222 COVID-19 vaccine. The repertoire was sequenced with immunoSEQ multiplex PCR; TCRdb's copy has only in-frame clones and lacks some. The sample carries about 73,000 clones, approximately 88% recorded once. The source was peripheral blood, collected on day 0 of AZD1222 vaccination. These receptors all stem from an adult in good health. Each CDR3 is given with its conserved first and last residue. D genes are given only for firm matches. Only part of the rows carry a size: once, few, many, or a class if the clone is expanded.

j_call,clone_size,d_call,v_call,cdr3_aa,cdr3_nt
TRBJ2-7,NA,NA,TRBV28,CASRLGRGTYEQYF,TGTGCCAGCAGATTGGGAAGGGGAACCTACGAGCAGTACTTC
TRBJ2-3,few,NA,TRBV19,CASSMDYGRYTDTQYF,TGTGCCAGTAGTATGGACTACGGAAGGTACACAGATACGCAGTATTTT
TRBJ2-7,NA,NA,TRBV30,CAWSVLVEQYF,TGTGCCTGGAGTGTACTAGTCGAGCAGTACTTC
TRBJ1-2,NA,TRBD1,TRBV3-1/TRBV3-2,CASSEGQGVRNYGYTF,TGTGCCAGCAGCGAAGGACAGGGCGTGAGAAACTATGGCTACACCTTC
TRBJ1-1,NA,NA,TRBV15,CATSRERGGRESRAFF,TGTGCCACCAGCAGAGAGAGGGGGGGCAGAGAAAGTCGAGCTTTCTTT
TRBJ2-7,once,NA,TRBV18,CASSQGGVEQYF,TGTGCCAGCTCACAAGGGGGGGTAGAGCAGTACTTC
TRBJ2-2,NA,TRBD2,TRBV11-3,CASRIAGGTGELFF,TGTGCCAGCAGAATAGCGGGGGGCACCGGGGAGCTGTTTTTT
TRBJ1-5,NA,NA,TRBV4-1,CASSHTGMVDQPQHF,TGCGCCAGCAGCCATACAGGGATGGTTGATCAGCCCCAGCATTTT
TRBJ2-6,NA,NA,TRBV7-6,CASSSPAGTRANVLTF,TGTGCCAGCAGTTCCCCGGCGGGGACGCGGGCCAACGTCCTGACTTTC
TRBJ2-7,NA,TRBD2,TRBV10-2,CASSVTGLASYEQYF,TGCGCCAGCAGTGTTACGGGACTAGCCTCCTACGAGCAGTACTTC
TRBJ1-2,NA,NA,TRBV18,CASSPATIDGYTF,TGTGCCAGCTCACCGGCGACAATCGATGGCTACACCTTC
TRBJ1-6,NA,NA,TRBV7-6,CASSLTYRESSYNSPLHF,TGTGCCAGCAGCTTAACTTACAGGGAGAGCTCCTATAATTCACCCCTCCACTTT
TRBJ1-2,NA,NA,TRBV6-5,CASSYSYSAHHTF,TGTGCCAGCAGTTACTCGTATTCAGCGCACCACACCTTC
TRBJ2-5,NA,NA,TRBV12-3/TRBV12-4,CATQRRGETQYF,TGTGCCACACAACGGAGGGGGGAGACCCAGTACTTC
TRBJ1-2,NA,NA,TRBV7-9,CASSSPSPGEINYGYTF,TGTGCCAGCAGTTCACCCAGTCCGGGTGAAATTAACTATGGCTACACCTTC
TRBJ1-2,NA,NA,TRBV29-1,CSVEEIRGSGYGYTF,TGCAGCGTTGAAGAAATCCGGGGAAGTGGCTATGGCTACACCTTC
TRBJ1-2,NA,NA,TRBV2,CASSGGREGYTF,TGTGCCAGCAGTGGGGGGCGAGAAGGCTACACCTTC
TRBJ1-6,NA,NA,TRBV5-6,CASSLRSGTGNSPLHF,TGTGCCAGCAGCTTGCGGTCGGGGACGGGAAATTCACCCCTCCACTTT
TRBJ1-6,NA,NA,TRBV30,CAWARQLEDSPLHF,TGTGCCTGGGCCAGACAGCTCGAGGATTCACCCCTCCACTTT
TRBJ2-1,once,NA,TRBV6-5,CASSYLLGGSYNEQFF,TGTGCCAGCAGTTACCTCCTGGGGGGATCCTACAATGAGCAGTTCTTC
TRBJ2-7,NA,NA,TRBV7-6,CASSPRGASYEQYF,TGTGCCAGCAGCCCTAGAGGGGCCTCCTACGAGCAGTACTTC
TRBJ2-1,NA,TRBD2,TRBV5-1,CASSLVAGGPYNEQFF,TGCGCCAGCAGCTTGGTGGCGGGGGGGCCCTACAATGAGCAGTTCTTC
TRBJ2-7,NA,NA,TRBV14,CASSQVNWLGEQYF,TGTGCCAGCAGCCAAGTTAACTGGTTAGGAGAGCAGTACTTC
TRBJ2-7,once,NA,TRBV30,CAWSGQTLTYEQYF,TGTGCCTGGAGTGGCCAGACGTTAACCTACGAGCAGTACTTC
TRBJ2-5,few,TRBD2,TRBV27,CASSPRGLAGGRSLETQYF,TGTGCCAGCAGTCCAAGAGGACTAGCGGGAGGCCGGTCGTTAGAGACCCAGTACTTC